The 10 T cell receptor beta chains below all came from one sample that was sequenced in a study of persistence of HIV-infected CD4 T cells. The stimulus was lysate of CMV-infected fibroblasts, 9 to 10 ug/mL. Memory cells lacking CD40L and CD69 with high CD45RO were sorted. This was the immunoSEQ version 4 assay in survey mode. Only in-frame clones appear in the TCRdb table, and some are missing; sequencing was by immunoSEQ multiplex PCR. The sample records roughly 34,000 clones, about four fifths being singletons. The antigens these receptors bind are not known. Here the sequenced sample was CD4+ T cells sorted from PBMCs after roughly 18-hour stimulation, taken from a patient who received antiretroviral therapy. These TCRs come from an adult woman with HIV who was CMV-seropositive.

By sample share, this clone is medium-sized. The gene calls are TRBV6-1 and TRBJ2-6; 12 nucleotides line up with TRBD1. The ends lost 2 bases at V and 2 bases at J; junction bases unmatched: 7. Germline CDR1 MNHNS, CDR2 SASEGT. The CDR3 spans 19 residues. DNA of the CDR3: TGTGCCAGCAGTGAACTACTGGGACAGGGGGCGGCTGGGGCCAACGTCCTGACTTTC. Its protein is CASSELLGQGAAGANVLTF.

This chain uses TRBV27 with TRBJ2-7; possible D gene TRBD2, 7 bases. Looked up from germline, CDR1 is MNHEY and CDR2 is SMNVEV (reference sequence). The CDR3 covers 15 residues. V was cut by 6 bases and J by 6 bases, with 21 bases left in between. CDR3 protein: CASSTRGGSGVEQYF. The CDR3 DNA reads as TGTGCCAGCAGCACGAGGGGGGGCTCAGGGGTCGAGCAGTACTTC.

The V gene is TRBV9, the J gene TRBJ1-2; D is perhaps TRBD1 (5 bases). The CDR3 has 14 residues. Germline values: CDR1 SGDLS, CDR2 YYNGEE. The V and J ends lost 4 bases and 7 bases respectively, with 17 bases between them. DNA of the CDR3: TGTGCCAGCAGCCAAACTCAGGGTGACGGTGGCTACACCTTC. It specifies CASSQTQGDGGYTF.

The CDR3 sequence is CASSHSTGNLSPQHF. CDR3 coding DNA: TGCGCCAGCAGCCATTCGACAGGTAACCTCTCCCCCCAGCATTTT. V gene TRBV4-1 combines with J gene TRBJ1-5, with D possibly matching TRBD1 (6 bases). From germline, CDR1 is MGHRA and CDR2 YSYEKL. The V and J ends lost 3 bases and 10 bases respectively, with 19 bases between them. CDR3 length: 15 residues.

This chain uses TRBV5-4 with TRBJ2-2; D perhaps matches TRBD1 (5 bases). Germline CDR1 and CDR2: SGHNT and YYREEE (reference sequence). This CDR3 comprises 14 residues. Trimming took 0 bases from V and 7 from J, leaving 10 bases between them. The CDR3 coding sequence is TGTGCCAGCAGCTTGGAACAGGTTGACGGGGAGCTGTTTTTT. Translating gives CASSLEQVDGELFF.

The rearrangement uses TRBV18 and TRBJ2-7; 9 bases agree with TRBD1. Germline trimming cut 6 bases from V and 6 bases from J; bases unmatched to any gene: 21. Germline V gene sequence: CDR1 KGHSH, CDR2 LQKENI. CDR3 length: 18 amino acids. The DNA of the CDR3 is TGTGCCAGCTCCCCGGAGGGGGGGACAGGGTACTTTCCACGCGAGCAGTACTTC. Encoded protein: CASSPEGGTGYFPREQYF.

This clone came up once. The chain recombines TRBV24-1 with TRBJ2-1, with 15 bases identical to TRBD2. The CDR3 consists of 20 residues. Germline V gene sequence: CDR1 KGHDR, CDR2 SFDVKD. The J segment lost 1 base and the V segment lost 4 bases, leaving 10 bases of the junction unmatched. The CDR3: CATSERRTSGGAWSYNEQFF. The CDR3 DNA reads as TGTGCCACCAGTGAACGACGGACTAGCGGGGGGGCCTGGTCCTACAATGAGCAGTTCTTC.

This CDR3 reads CASSVEGRPFYEQYF. CDR3 coding DNA: TGTGCCAGCAGCGTAGAGGGCAGACCATTCTACGAGCAGTACTTC. The rearrangement links TRBV9 to TRBJ2-7; D call uncertain. Looked up from germline, CDR1 is SGDLS and CDR2 is YYNGEE. CDR3 length: 15 residues. Trimming cost V 0 bases and J 3 bases, with 13 bases left between them.

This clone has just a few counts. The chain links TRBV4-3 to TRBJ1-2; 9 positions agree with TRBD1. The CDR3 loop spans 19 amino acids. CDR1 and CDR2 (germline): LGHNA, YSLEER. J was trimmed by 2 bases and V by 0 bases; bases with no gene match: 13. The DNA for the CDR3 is TGCGCCAGCAGCCAAGATTTAATCGGGACAGGGACAAAAAACTATGGCTACACCTTC. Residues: CASSQDLIGTGTKNYGYTF.

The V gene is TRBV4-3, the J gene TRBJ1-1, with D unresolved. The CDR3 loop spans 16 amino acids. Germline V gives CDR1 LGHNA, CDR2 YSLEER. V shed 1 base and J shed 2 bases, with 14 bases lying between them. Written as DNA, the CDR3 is TGCGCCAGCAGCCAAGGTGTCGTGCGGGGTAACACTGAAGCTTTCTTT. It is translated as CASSQGVVRGNTEAFF.